This entry lists 11 T cell receptor beta chains sequenced from one sample in a study of CD8+ T cells in alopecia areata. The treatment here: oral pan-JAK inhibitor, 5-10 mg twice daily. Reverse transcription of extracted RNA yielded cDNA, which provided the sequencing template. The table came from immunoSEQ multiplex PCR; TCRdb's copy has only in-frame clones and leaves some out. There are over 150,000 clones in the sample; around three fifths occur only once, and more than 13% lies in the top ten. Sequencing was performed on CD4+ T cells sorted from blood, taken at week 24, from a patient treated with tofacitinib. The receptors were sampled from a human donor with alopecia areata.

The chain uses TRBV25-1 and TRBJ2-1, with D possibly being TRBD1 (7 bases). The CDR3 contains 14 residues. Trimming pared 2 bases from V and 15 bases from J, leaving 20 bases between. From germline, CDR1 is MGHDK and CDR2 SYGVNS. In nucleotides, the CDR3 is TGTGCCAGCAGTGAAGACTACAGGGGCGGGGTTTGGTTCTTC. Protein product: CASSEDYRGGVWFF.

V is TRBV4-2 and J is TRBJ1-2; unclear D gene. The CDR3 consists of 15 residues. Germline values: CDR1 LGHNA, CDR2 YNFKEQ. With 4 bases removed from V and 1 base from J, the gap between germline ends came to 13 bases. CDR3 sequence reads: CASSPAHAVNYGYTF. The DNA of the CDR3 is TGTGCCAGCAGCCCGGCCCATGCCGTTAACTATGGCTACACCTTC.

The gene calls are TRBV27 and TRBJ2-1, with D unresolved. The CDR3 length is 16 residues. The V gene lost 6 bases and the J gene lost 5 bases, with 20 bases spanning the gap. Per the germline V gene, CDR1 is MNHEY and CDR2 is SMNVEV (reference sequence). The CDR3 DNA is TGTGCCAGCAGGGCAGATCTTGGGCAGATAGACAATGAGCAGTTCTTC. It translates to CASRADLGQIDNEQFF.

The chain has TRBV29-1 and TRBJ1-5; unclear D gene. V was pared by 4 bases and J by 5 bases, with 12 bases between. The CDR3 covers 13 residues. Germline V gene sequence: CDR1 SQVTM, CDR2 ANQGSEA. In nucleotides, the CDR3 is TGCAGCGTTGGTCAAAACACTTATCAGCCCCAGCATTTT. Translation: CSVGQNTYQPQHF. Based on the CDR3 plus reference TRBV29-1 and TRBJ1-5, the full variable domain is SAVISQKPSRDICQRGTSLTIQCQVDSQVTMMFWYRQQPGQSLTLIATANQGSEATYESGFVIDKFPISRPNLTFSTLTVSNMSPEDSSIYLCSVGQNTYQPQHFGDGTRLSIL.

V and J are TRBV6-1 and TRBJ1-1; TRBD1 matches at 10 bases. The CDR3 loop spans 13 amino acids. Germline V gene sequence: CDR1 MNHNS, CDR2 SASEGT. V shed 6 bases and J 3 bases; nucleotides not matched to a gene: 1. This CDR3 reads CASRGQGYTEAFF. CDR3 coding DNA: TGTGCCAGCAGGGGACAGGGGTACACTGAAGCTTTCTTT.

The J gene is TRBJ2-7, the V gene TRBV30; the D is unclear. V shed 3 bases and J shed 4 bases, with 19 bases lying between them. This CDR3 contains 15 residues. The germline V gene has CDR1 GTSNPN and CDR2 SVGIG (reference sequence). CDR3 bases: TGTGCCTGGAGGACAAGGCCCGGACGGAATTACGAGCAGTACTTC. Amino acid sequence: CAWRTRPGRNYEQYF.

The rearrangement links TRBV5-1 to TRBJ2-7, with TRBD1 identical over 11 bases. Germline V lookup: CDR1 SGHRS, CDR2 YFSETQ. CDR3 length: 13 residues. The V gene end was trimmed by 8 bases and the J gene end by 2 bases; junction bases not matched to a gene: 3. This chain's CDR3 is CASGTGGTYEQYF. DNA for the CDR3: TGCGCCAGTGGGACAGGGGGAACCTACGAGCAGTACTTC.

This clone was counted between two and nine times. The chain couples TRBV11-2 to TRBJ2-1; a possible D gene is TRBD2 (5 bases). The CDR3 is 12 residues long. The ends were cut back, 4 bases at V and 9 bases at J, with 10 bases in the middle. CDR1 and CDR2 from the germline V gene are SGHAT and FQNNGV. The chain's CDR3 is CASSSSTIEQFF. CDR3 DNA: TGTGCCAGCAGCTCCTCGACTATTGAGCAGTTCTTC.

This clone was observed a handful of times. The V gene is TRBV15, the J gene TRBJ2-5, with TRBD2 identical over 8 bases. CDR1 LNHNV and CDR2 YYDKDF come from the germline V gene (reference sequence). J lost 3 bases, V lost 0 bases, and 3 bases had no gene match. The CDR3 sequence is 15 residues long. The CDR3 DNA reads TGTGCCACCAGCAGAGATCCGGGGGGGAAAGAGACCCAGTACTTC. Its protein product is CATSRDPGGKETQYF. The variable domain in full, completed from reference TRBV15 and TRBJ2-5, reads DAMVIQNPRYQVTQFGKPVTLSCSQTLNHNVMYWYQQKSSQAPKLLFHYYDKDFNNEADTPDNFQSRRPNTSFCFLDIRSPGLGDTAMYLCATSRDPGGKETQYFGPGTRLLVL.

The chain carries TRBV2 and TRBJ1-1; possibly TRBD1 for D (6 bases). Germline CDR1 and CDR2: SNHLY and FYNNEI. V lost 7 bases and J 0 bases, leaving 15 bases between the germline ends. The CDR3 covers 15 residues. CDR3 sequence reads: CASTPEGGMNTEAFF. Here the CDR3 DNA reads TGTGCCAGCACCCCAGAGGGGGGCATGAACACTGAAGCTTTCTTT.

V usage is TRBV7-8 and J usage is TRBJ2-5, with 7 bases aligning to TRBD1. Germline V CDR1 and CDR2: SGHVS, FQNEAQ. The CDR3 totals 14 residues. Unmatched junction bases numbered 7, after V lost 4 bases and J lost 5 bases. CDR3 amino acids: CASSSSQGGETQYF. CDR3 coding DNA: TGTGCCAGCAGCTCCTCCCAAGGGGGCGAGACCCAGTACTTC.